The subject of this entry is one T cell receptor (beta chain). This entry belongs to a study of blood T cell repertoires in COVID-19. On the study more broadly: Both acute and convalescent COVID-19 samples were obtained from the United States, Italy and Spain.

The repertoire was sequenced with immunoSEQ multiplex PCR; TCRdb's copy has only in-frame clones and lacks some. The sample carries 150,000 to 200,000 clones, approximately 85% recorded once. Germline V CDR1 and CDR2: MNHEY, SVGAGI. The CDR3 length is 11 residues. Trimming stripped 8 bases from V and 8 bases from J, with 12 bases between. Sequenced sample: peripheral blood. The TCR originated in a human donor with active or convalescent COVID-19. The donor label of this sample is uncertain. This chain connects TRBV6-5 to TRBJ1-2; D uncertain. CDR3 sequence (DNA): TGTGCCAGCCGAGGAGGGATCGGCTACACCTTC. It yields the protein CASRGGIGYTF.